A single sample gave rise to the 30 T cell receptor beta chains below, sequenced in a study of CD8 T cells in ankylosing spondylitis. TCRdb called the 5' RACE reads again in MiXCR, with one record for every CDR3 protein. The sample holds about 260,000 distinct CDR3 sequences; 20% to 30% are singletons and the top ten take approximately 0.61%. The material sequenced was blood, either unsorted or a sorted T cell fraction (not recorded which). These TCRs come from a male donor with ankylosing spondylitis or in good health (not recorded which).

This clonotype was seen a few times. The chain recombines TRBV15 with TRBJ2-1, with 10 positions matching TRBD1. V dropped 2 bases and J dropped 9; count of bases not matched to a gene: 13. The germline gives CDR1 LNHNV, CDR2 YYDKDF (reference sequence). The CDR3 totals 17 residues. The CDR3 protein is CATSRPIGGQGRSEQFF. The CDR3 nucleotides are TGTGCCACCAGCAGACCAATAGGGGGACAGGGGAGAAGTGAGCAGTTCTTC.

The chain joins TRBV18 to TRBJ2-7, with D perhaps matching TRBD1 or TRBD2 (6 bases each). Deletions cut 2 bases from V and 6 bases from J, with 17 bases between. From germline, CDR1 is KGHSH and CDR2 LQKENI. The CDR3 sequence is 15 residues long. The CDR3: CASSPGGGREGEQYF. CDR3 nucleotide sequence: TGTGCCAGCTCACCAGGAGGGGGGCGCGAGGGCGAGCAGTACTTC.

This clonotype occurred many times. CDR3 DNA sequence: TGCGCCAGCATCCTTGACAGGGGGAACACTGAAGCTTTCTTT. Protein: CASILDRGNTEAFF. The chain carries TRBV5-1 and TRBJ1-1; 8 bases map to TRBD1. V trimming: 6 bases; J trimming: 1 base; junction bases outside the gene matches: 5. Germline V CDR1 and CDR2: SGHRS, YFSETQ. CDR3 length: 14 amino acids.

At least ten counts were recorded for this clonotype. The rearrangement links TRBV12-3 or TRBV12-4 to TRBJ2-2, with D perhaps matching TRBD2 (5 bases). This CDR3 has 14 residues. The V and J ends lost 8 bases and 4 bases respectively, with 14 bases between them. The DNA of the CDR3 is TGTGCCAGCCAAGACTCAGGAGGCACCGGGGAGCTGTTTTTT. It is translated as CASQDSGGTGELFF.

The J gene is TRBJ1-4, the V gene TRBV20-1; D ambiguous. V gave up 0 bases and J gave up 0 bases, with 8 bases separating them. The CDR3 has 15 residues. Germline CDR1 and CDR2: DFQATT and SNEGSKA (reference sequence). Written as DNA, the CDR3 is TGCAGTGCTAGAGATAGACCAACAACTAATGAAAAACTGTTTTTT. This codes for CSARDRPTTNEKLFF.

This clonotype came up many times. This chain joins TRBV12-3 or TRBV12-4 and TRBJ2-5; D not resolved. V lost 5 bases and J lost 5, with 15 bases in between. This CDR3 is built from 14 residues. In DNA, the CDR3 is TGTGCCAGCAGTCCGACGCACCTAGAGGAGACCCAGTACTTC. This translates into CASSPTHLEETQYF.

The chain combines TRBV10-3 with TRBJ2-1; TRBD2 agrees at 12 bases. This CDR3 spans 15 amino acids. V lost 6 bases to trimming and J lost 3 bases; unmatched junction nucleotides: 3. Germline V gives CDR1 ENHRY, CDR2 SYGVKD. CDR3 coding DNA: TGTGCCATCAGCCGACTAGCGGGGGACTACAATGAGCAGTTCTTC. It codes for CAISRLAGDYNEQFF.

In this sample, this clonotype turned up many times. The chain has TRBV5-1 and TRBJ1-1; D is unclear. V was clipped by 6 bases and J by 0 bases, with 12 bases between them. Germline CDR1 is SGHRS and CDR2 is YFSETQ. The CDR3 consists of 14 residues. DNA for the CDR3: TGCGCCAGCAACACCGGGTACCTGAACACTGAAGCTTTCTTT. Amino acids: CASNTGYLNTEAFF. The variable domain in full, with the rest retrieved from reference TRBV5-1 and TRBJ1-1, is KAGVTQTPRYLIKTRGQQVTLSCSPISGHRSVSWYQQTPGQGLQFLFEYFSETQRNKGNFPGRFSGRQFSNSRSEMNVSTLELGDSALYLCASNTGYLNTEAFFGQGTRLTVV.

This clonotype was seen only a few times. This chain links TRBV10-2 with TRBJ2-2; tentatively, D is TRBD2 (5 bases). CDR3 length equals 15 residues. Germline CDR1 WSHSY, CDR2 SAAADI. With 7 bases removed from V and 3 bases from J, the gap between germline ends came to 15 bases. The CDR3 spells CASIGPGLYTGELFF. The CDR3 DNA follows: TGCGCCAGCATTGGCCCCGGACTGTACACCGGGGAGCTGTTTTTT.

There are a few counts of this clonotype. The gene calls are TRBV5-1 and TRBJ2-4; 7 bases align to TRBD1. The CDR3 covers 15 residues. Germline-derived CDR1 and CDR2 are SGHRS and YFSETQ. V lost 2 bases to trimming and J lost 1 base; unmatched junction nucleotides: 3. The CDR3 region has the DNA TGCGCCAGCAGCTTAGACAGGGTGGCCAAAAACATTCAGTACTTC. It yields the protein CASSLDRVAKNIQYF.

This clonotype showed up many times. The chain is built from TRBV20-1 and TRBJ2-5; 10 nucleotides align to TRBD2. J was trimmed by 5 bases and V by 6 bases; bases with no gene match: 6. The CDR3 contains 13 residues. CDR1 DFQATT and CDR2 SNEGSKA come from the germline V gene (reference sequence). CDR3 nucleotides: TGCAGTGCCAGCGGGGGGGGAGGGGAGACCCAGTACTTC. Amino acids: CSASGGGGETQYF.

There are many counts of this clonotype. V usage is TRBV11-2 and J usage is TRBJ2-3; 8 bases are shared with TRBD2. This CDR3 contains 16 residues. The V and J ends lost 5 bases and 1 base, in that order; junction bases with no gene match: 8. Germline V gene data show CDR1 as SGHAT and CDR2 as FQNNGV. This CDR3 reads CASSPMRGARTDTQYF. The CDR3 DNA sequence: TGTGCCAGCAGCCCAATGCGGGGGGCTCGCACAGATACGCAGTATTTT. The full variable domain, rest sourced from reference TRBV11-2 and TRBJ2-3, is EAGVAQSPRYKIIEKRQSVAFWCNPISGHATLYWYQQILGQGPKLLIQFQNNGVVDDSQLPKDRFSAERLKGVDSTLKIQPAKLEDSAVYLCASSPMRGARTDTQYFGPGTRLTVL.

J is TRBJ2-1 and V is TRBV6-1, with 10 bases fitting TRBD2. The CDR3 runs 15 residues. From germline, CDR1 is MNHNS and CDR2 SASEGT. Unmatched junction bases numbered 12, after V lost 7 bases and J lost 9 bases. The CDR3 DNA is TGTGCCAGCACCCTCAGCGGGGGGGCCTTCGGTGAGCAGTTCTTC. As protein: CASTLSGGAFGEQFF.

This clonotype came up many times. The J gene is TRBJ1-2, the V gene TRBV3-1, with a possible D match to TRBD1 (5 bases). Germline CDR1 LGHDT, CDR2 YNNKEL (reference sequence). The V and J ends lost 4 bases and 4 bases respectively, with 13 bases between them. This CDR3 is built from 14 residues. CDR3 sequence reads: CASSRAGALYGYTF. The CDR3 DNA is TGTGCCAGCAGCCGCGCCGGGGCCCTCTATGGCTACACCTTC. Drawing the rest from reference TRBV3-1 and TRBJ1-2, the complete variable domain is DTAVSQTPKYLVTQMGNDKSIKCEQNLGHDTMYWYKQDSKKFLKIMFSYNNKELIINETVPNRFSPKSPDKAHLNLHINSLELGDSAVYFCASSRAGALYGYTFGSGTRLTVV.

This clonotype has at least ten counts. The gene calls are TRBV3-1 and TRBJ1-4; D remains ambiguous. Trimming took off 3 bases at V and 7 bases at J, with 9 bases between the two ends. The CDR3 totals 13 residues. Germline CDR1 and CDR2: LGHDT and YNNKEL (reference sequence). The CDR3 spells CASSHVSGEKLFF. As DNA, the CDR3 is TGTGCCAGCAGCCATGTTAGTGGTGAAAAACTGTTTTTT.

This chain connects TRBV5-1 to TRBJ2-7, with 8 positions matching TRBD1. Germline lookup yields CDR1 SGHRS and CDR2 YFSETQ. Trimming at V came to 0 bases and at J to 3 bases, leaving 5 bases not matched to a gene. The CDR3 covers 15 residues. CDR3 sequence: CASSLGSGQDYEQYF. The CDR3, as DNA: TGCGCCAGCAGCTTGGGATCGGGACAGGACTACGAGCAGTACTTC.

This clonotype was found many times. The V call is TRBV20-1, the J call TRBJ2-5; no clear D gene. In germline, CDR1 is DFQATT, CDR2 SNEGSKA (reference sequence). The CDR3 totals 12 residues. Trimming removed 3 bases from V and 2 bases from J, with 7 bases in between. CDR3 protein: CSASRPQETQYF. In nucleotides, the CDR3 is TGCAGTGCTAGTCGGCCGCAAGAGACCCAGTACTTC.

This clonotype is categorized as medium-sized (0.01 to 0.1%). V is TRBV29-1 and J is TRBJ1-4; a weak D match, TRBD1 (5 bases). From germline, CDR1 is SQVTM and CDR2 ANQGSEA. V was cut by 7 bases and J by 8 bases, with 11 bases left in between. The CDR3 totals 11 residues. CDR3 bases: TGCAGCGCCGGAGGGACGGAAAAACTGTTTTTT. Translating gives CSAGGTEKLFF.

This clonotype has a count of ten or more. The chain is built from TRBV20-1 and TRBJ2-2; D not certain. V lost 3 bases and J 6 bases, leaving 11 bases between the germline ends. This CDR3 has 13 residues. In germline, CDR1 is DFQATT, CDR2 SNEGSKA (reference sequence). In nucleotides, the CDR3 is TGCAGTGCTAGTCTTAGAGTGTCCGGGGAGCTGTTTTTT. It encodes CSASLRVSGELFF.

CDR3 in DNA: TGTGCCAGCAGTTCTTTTGCTCCGTTCTACGAGCAGTACTTC. It specifies CASSSFAPFYEQYF. This chain joins TRBV6-5 and TRBJ2-7; D is unclear. Trimming took off 4 bases at V and 3 bases at J, with 13 bases between the two ends. This CDR3 contains 14 residues. Germline loops: CDR1 MNHEY, CDR2 SVGAGI.

The chain employs TRBV6-1 and TRBJ1-6; 7 nucleotides align to TRBD1. This CDR3 comprises 13 residues. V was clipped by 8 bases and J by 3 bases; unmatched bases: 1. The germline CDR1 and CDR2 sequences are MNHNS and SASEGT. The CDR3 protein is CASGTVYNSPLHF. CDR3 nucleotides: TGTGCCAGCGGGACAGTCTATAATTCACCCCTCCACTTT.

This clonotype was recorded many times. The chain has TRBV5-1 and TRBJ2-2, with D hard to call. Trimming pared 6 bases from V and 0 bases from J, leaving 6 bases between. Germline loops: CDR1 SGHRS, CDR2 YFSETQ. This CDR3 has 13 residues. CDR3: CASTFANTGELFF. CDR3 DNA: TGCGCCAGCACCTTCGCGAACACCGGGGAGCTGTTTTTT.

This clonotype occurred many times. V gene TRBV6-5 combines with J gene TRBJ2-1, with unresolved D. The CDR3 covers 16 residues. Germline assignment: CDR1 MNHEY and CDR2 SVGAGI. Trimming removed 0 bases from V and 0 bases from J, with 9 bases in between. The CDR3 region has the DNA TGTGCCAGCAGTTACTCTAATAGGAACTCCTACAATGAGCAGTTCTTC. Translation gives CASSYSNRNSYNEQFF.

This clonotype turned up a few times. The chain couples TRBV5-5 to TRBJ2-7; TRBD2 matches 7 bases. Per germline, CDR1 SGHKS and CDR2 YYEKEE (reference sequence). V lost 0 bases, J lost 2 bases, and 2 bases stayed unmatched. The CDR3 spans 14 residues. The CDR3, as DNA: TGTGCCAGCAGCTTGGCGGGGGGACCCTACGAGCAGTACTTC. Residues: CASSLAGGPYEQYF. Variable domain in full (rest from reference TRBV5-5 and TRBJ2-7): DAGVTQSPTHLIKTRGQQVTLRCSPISGHKSVSWYQQVLGQGPQFIFQYYEKEERGRGNFPDRFSARQFPNYSSELNVNALLLGDSALYLCASSLAGGPYEQYFGPGTRLTVT.

The chain combines TRBV20-1 with TRBJ2-7, with D perhaps assigned TRBD1 or TRBD2 (5 bases each). Germline V CDR1 and CDR2: DFQATT, SNEGSKA (reference sequence). The CDR3 has 17 residues. V lost 1 base and J 0 bases, leaving 19 bases between the germline ends. In DNA form, the CDR3 reads TGCAGTGCTAGAGTGGGTCGGAGGACATCGAGCTCCTACGAGCAGTACTTC. This codes for CSARVGRRTSSSYEQYF.

In the case of this clonotype: This sequence may be a read error, since a much larger clone differs from it by one base. The V call is TRBV20-1, the J call TRBJ2-1, with D tentatively TRBD1 (6 bases). This CDR3 has 13 residues. CDR1 and CDR2 (germline): DFQATT, SNEGSKA (reference sequence). Trimming stripped 5 bases from V and 8 bases from J, with 16 bases between. Here the CDR3 DNA reads TGCAGTGCTGGGACACCCACTACGGATGAGCAGTTCTTC. Its protein product is CSAGTPTTDEQFF.

The genes are TRBV12-3 or TRBV12-4 and TRBJ2-5, with 10 bases aligning to TRBD2. The ends lost 4 bases at V and 5 bases at J; junction bases unmatched: 10. The CDR3 covers 16 residues. This chain's CDR3 is CASSYRGAGGQETQYF. CDR3 in DNA: TGTGCCAGCAGTTACCGAGGAGCGGGGGGGCAGGAGACCCAGTACTTC.

In this sample, this clonotype turned up many times. The chain joins TRBV29-1 to TRBJ1-2; TRBD1 agrees at 7 bases. The V and J ends lost 4 bases and 2 bases, in that order; junction bases with no gene match: 1. Germline V lookup: CDR1 SQVTM, CDR2 ANQGSEA. The CDR3 length is 12 residues. The CDR3 region has the DNA TGCAGCGTTGGGGACAGCAACTATGGCTACACCTTC. It specifies CSVGDSNYGYTF.

The chain uses TRBV24-1 and TRBJ2-3; D is unresolved. Germline CDR1 reads KGHDR; CDR2 reads SFDVKD. The V gene lost 0 bases and the J gene lost 6 bases, with 9 bases spanning the gap. This CDR3 is built from 14 residues. The CDR3 here is CATSDLPGLDTQYF. In nucleotides, the CDR3 is TGTGCCACCAGTGATTTGCCCGGGCTGGATACGCAGTATTTT.

This clonotype has just one count. The chain combines TRBV6-1 with TRBJ2-5, with a possible D match to TRBD2 (5 bases). This CDR3 has 16 residues. The V end lost 8 bases, the J end lost 0 bases, and 19 bases lay between the germline ends. Germline CDR1 is MNHNS and CDR2 is SASEGT. CDR3 region: CASGGPHAGYQETQYF. Written as DNA, the CDR3 is TGTGCCAGCGGAGGCCCCCACGCGGGCTACCAAGAGACCCAGTACTTC.